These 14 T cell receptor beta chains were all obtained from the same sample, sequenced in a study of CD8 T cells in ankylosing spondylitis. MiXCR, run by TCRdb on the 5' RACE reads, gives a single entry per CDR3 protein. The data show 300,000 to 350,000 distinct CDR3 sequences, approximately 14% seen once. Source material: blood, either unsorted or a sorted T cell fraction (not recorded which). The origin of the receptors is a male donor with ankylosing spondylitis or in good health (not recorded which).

CDR3 nucleotide sequence: TGCGCCAGCAGCTTGGGGACTAGCGGCTATAGCTACGAGCAGTACTTC. Translation gives CASSLGTSGYSYEQYF. This chain uses TRBV5-1 with TRBJ2-7; 10 bases line up with TRBD2. V gave up 0 bases and J gave up 3 bases; unmatched junction bases: 6. Germline lookup yields CDR1 SGHRS and CDR2 YFSETQ. The CDR3 runs to 16 residues.

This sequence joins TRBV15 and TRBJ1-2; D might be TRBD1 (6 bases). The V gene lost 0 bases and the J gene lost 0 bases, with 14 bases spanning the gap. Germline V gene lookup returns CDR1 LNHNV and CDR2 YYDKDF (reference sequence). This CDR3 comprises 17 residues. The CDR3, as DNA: TGTGCCACCAGCAGAGAGGCAGGGGCGAAAGCTAACTATGGCTACACCTTC. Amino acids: CATSREAGAKANYGYTF.

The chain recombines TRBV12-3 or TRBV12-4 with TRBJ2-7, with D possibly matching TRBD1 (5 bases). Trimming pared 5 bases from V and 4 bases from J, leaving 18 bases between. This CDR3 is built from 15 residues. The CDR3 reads CASSPRSGFGYEQYF. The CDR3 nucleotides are TGTGCCAGCAGTCCGCGCTCAGGGTTCGGGTACGAGCAGTACTTC.

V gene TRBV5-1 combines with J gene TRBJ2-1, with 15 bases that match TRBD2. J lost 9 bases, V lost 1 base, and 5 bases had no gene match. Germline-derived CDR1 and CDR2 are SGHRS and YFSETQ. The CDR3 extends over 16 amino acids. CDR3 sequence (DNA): TGCGCCAGCAGCTTGCGGACTAGCGGGGGGGATCGTGAGCAGTTCTTC. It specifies CASSLRTSGGDREQFF.

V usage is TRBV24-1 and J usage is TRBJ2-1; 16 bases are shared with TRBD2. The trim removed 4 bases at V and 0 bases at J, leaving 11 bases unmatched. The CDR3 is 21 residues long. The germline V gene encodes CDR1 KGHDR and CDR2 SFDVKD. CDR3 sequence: CATSDSARGLAGGSSYNEQFF. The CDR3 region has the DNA TGTGCCACCAGTGACTCCGCGCGGGGACTAGCGGGGGGGAGCTCCTACAATGAGCAGTTCTTC.

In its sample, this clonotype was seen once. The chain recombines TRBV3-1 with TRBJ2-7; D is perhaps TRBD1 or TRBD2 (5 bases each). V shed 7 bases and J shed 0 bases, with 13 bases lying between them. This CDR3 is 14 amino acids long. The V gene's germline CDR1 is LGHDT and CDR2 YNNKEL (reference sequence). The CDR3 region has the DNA TGTGCCAGCACCCCCGGGACCTACTCCTACGAGCAGTACTTC. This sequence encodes CASTPGTYSYEQYF.

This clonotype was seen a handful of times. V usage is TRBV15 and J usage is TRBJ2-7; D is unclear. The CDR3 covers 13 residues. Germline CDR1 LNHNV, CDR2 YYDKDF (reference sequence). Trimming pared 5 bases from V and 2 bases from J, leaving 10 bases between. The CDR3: CATSRRDTYEQYF. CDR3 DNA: TGTGCCACCAGCCGGCGAGATACCTACGAGCAGTACTTC. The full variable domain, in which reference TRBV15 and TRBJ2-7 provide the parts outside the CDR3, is DAMVIQNPRYQVTQFGKPVTLSCSQTLNHNVMYWYQQKSSQAPKLLFHYYDKDFNNEADTPDNFQSRRPNTSFCFLDIRSPGLGDTAMYLCATSRRDTYEQYFGPGTRLTVT.

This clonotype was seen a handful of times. The CDR3 region has the DNA TGTGCCAGCAGTACTAGCGGGGGGTTTGGAGAGACCCAGTACTTC. Translation gives CASSTSGGFGETQYF. V is TRBV12-3 or TRBV12-4 and J is TRBJ2-5; TRBD2 agrees at 12 bases. The length of the CDR3 is 15 residues. The V gene end was trimmed by 5 bases and the J gene end by 4 bases; junction bases not matched to a gene: 5.

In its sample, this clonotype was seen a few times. The CDR3 sequence is CASSSTGTGRTGELFF. DNA of the CDR3: TGCGCCAGCAGCTCGACCGGGACAGGGAGGACCGGGGAGCTGTTTTTT. The chain recombines TRBV5-1 with TRBJ2-2; 9 bases are shared with TRBD1. The length of the CDR3 is 16 residues. Trimming took 3 bases from V and 5 from J; bases not matched to a gene: 8. CDR1 and CDR2 from the germline V gene are SGHRS and YFSETQ.

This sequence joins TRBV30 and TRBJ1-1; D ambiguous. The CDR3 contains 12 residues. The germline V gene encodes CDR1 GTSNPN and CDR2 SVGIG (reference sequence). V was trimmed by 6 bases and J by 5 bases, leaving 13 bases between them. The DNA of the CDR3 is TGTGCCTGTCAAAACGGGAGGACTGAAGCTTTCTTT. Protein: CACQNGRTEAFF. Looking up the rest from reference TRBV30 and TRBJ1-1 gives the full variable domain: SQTIHQWPATLVQPVGSPLSLECTVEGTSNPNLYWYRQAAGRGLQLLFYSVGIGQISSEVPQNLSASRPQDRQFILSSKKLLLSDSGFYLCACQNGRTEAFFGQGTRLTVV.

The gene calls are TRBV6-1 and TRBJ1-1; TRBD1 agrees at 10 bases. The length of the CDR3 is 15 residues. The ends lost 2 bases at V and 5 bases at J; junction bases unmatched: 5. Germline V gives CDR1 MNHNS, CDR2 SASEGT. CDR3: CASSEKGQGVTEAFF. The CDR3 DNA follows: TGTGCCAGCAGTGAAAAAGGACAGGGGGTGACTGAAGCTTTCTTT.

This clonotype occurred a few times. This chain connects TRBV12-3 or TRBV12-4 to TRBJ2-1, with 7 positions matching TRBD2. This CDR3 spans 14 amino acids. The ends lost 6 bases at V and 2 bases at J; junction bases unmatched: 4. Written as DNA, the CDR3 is TGTGCCAGCAGGGGCGGGGGAACCTACAATGAGCAGTTCTTC. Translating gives CASRGGGTYNEQFF.

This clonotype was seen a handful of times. The CDR3: CSASPTLASSTDTQYF. The CDR3 nucleotides read TGCAGTGCTAGCCCCACTCTAGCGTCTAGCACAGATACGCAGTATTTT. The chain uses TRBV20-1 and TRBJ2-3; D might be TRBD2 (6 bases). Germline lookup yields CDR1 DFQATT and CDR2 SNEGSKA (reference sequence). V lost 3 bases and J lost 0, with 16 bases in between. The CDR3 length is 16 residues.

The DNA for the CDR3 is TGTGCCAGCAGCCCACAGACAGGGGGCGGCACAGATACGCAGTATTTT. This translates into CASSPQTGGGTDTQYF. The chain employs TRBV7-6 and TRBJ2-3; 10 bases are shared with TRBD1. Germline CDR1 and CDR2: SGHVS and FNYEAQ. CDR3 length equals 16 residues. J gave up 1 base and V 5 bases, and 6 bases lay outside the gene matches.